This T cell receptor (beta chain) was documented in a study of T cell changes during pregnancy in multiple sclerosis. Produced via immunoSEQ multiplex PCR; TCRdb's table is partial and in-frame only. The repertoire holds about 40,000 clones, with about nine tenths as singletons. In germline, CDR1 is SEHNR, CDR2 FQNEAQ (reference sequence). The CDR3 spans 16 residues. V gave up 6 bases and J gave up 5 bases; unmatched junction bases: 13. The gene calls are TRBV7-9 and TRBJ2-1; 7 positions agree with TRBD2. Sequenced material: peripheral blood, taken in the second trimester of pregnancy. This receptor was obtained from a female donor in good health, enrolled as a control in a pregnancy study. This CDR3 reads CASSLKRDHNHNEQFF. The CDR3 DNA reads TGTGCCAGCAGTCTTAAGCGGGACCACAACCACAATGAGCAGTTCTTC.